This TCR beta chain comes out of a study of blood T cell repertoires in COVID-19. Overall study context: The United States, Italy and Spain were the sources of the acute and convalescent COVID-19 samples. Sample material is recorded as cDNA or gDNA derived from T cells, B-cell-depleted T cells, or PBMCs.

The V end lost 6 bases, the J end lost 4 bases, and 12 bases lay between the germline ends. Germline V gene sequence: CDR1 MDHEN, CDR2 SYDVKM. The CDR3 runs 13 residues. Only one count was recorded for this clone. Generated by immunoSEQ multiplex PCR, the TCRdb table keeps only in-frame clones and is missing some. This table holds 100,000 to 150,000 clones, around 82% found once. Enrollment of patients from Seattle took place during active infection, with longitudinal follow-up. The sequencing input was peripheral blood. The receptor's source is a man aged 25-45 years with COVID-19, enrolled during active disease. The J gene is TRBJ1-2, the V gene TRBV28; unclear D gene. The CDR3 nucleotides read TGTGCCAGCAGCCCGGACTGGATCTATGGCTACACCTTC. Residues: CASSPDWIYGYTF.